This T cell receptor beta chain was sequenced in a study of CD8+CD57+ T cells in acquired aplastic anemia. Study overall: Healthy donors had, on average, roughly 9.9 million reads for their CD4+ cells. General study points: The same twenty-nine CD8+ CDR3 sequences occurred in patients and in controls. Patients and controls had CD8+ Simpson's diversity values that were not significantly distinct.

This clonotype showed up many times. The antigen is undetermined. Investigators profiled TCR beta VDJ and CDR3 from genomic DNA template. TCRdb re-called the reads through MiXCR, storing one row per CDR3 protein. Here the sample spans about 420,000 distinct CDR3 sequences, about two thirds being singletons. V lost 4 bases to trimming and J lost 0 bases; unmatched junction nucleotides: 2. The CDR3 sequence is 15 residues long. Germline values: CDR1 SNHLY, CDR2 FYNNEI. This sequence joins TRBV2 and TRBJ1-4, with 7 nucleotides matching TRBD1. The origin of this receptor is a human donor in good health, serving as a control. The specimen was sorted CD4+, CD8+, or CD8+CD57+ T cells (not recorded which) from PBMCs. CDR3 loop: CASSGQGSTNEKLFF. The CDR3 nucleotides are TGTGCCAGCAGTGGACAGGGCTCAACTAATGAAAAACTGTTTTTT.